The 18 T cell receptor beta chains given below trace back to one sample, sequenced in a study of CD8+ T cells in alopecia areata. Treatment reported: oral pan-JAK inhibitor, 5-10 mg twice daily. As the sequencing template, cDNA was produced by extracting RNA and reverse transcribing it. TCRdb's copy holds only in-frame clones and misses some; the assay was immunoSEQ multiplex PCR. The repertoire holds approximately 210,000 clones, with 45% to 75% as singletons. Sample: CD4+ T cells sorted from blood, taken at week 4, from a patient treated with tofacitinib. The receptors come from a human donor with alopecia areata.

The chain joins TRBV6-5 to TRBJ2-3, with a possible D match to TRBD1 (5 bases). The CDR3 totals 12 residues. In germline, CDR1 is MNHEY, CDR2 SVGAGI. The germline V and J ends were trimmed by 6 bases and 6 bases, with 10 bases remaining between them. CDR3 protein: CASSRTRDTQYF. CDR3 DNA sequence: TGTGCCAGCAGCCGGACAAGGGATACGCAGTATTTT.

The rearrangement joins TRBV29-1 to TRBJ2-5; D unclear. CDR3 size: 13 residues. The V gene's germline CDR1 is SQVTM and CDR2 ANQGSEA. Trimming removed 4 bases from V and 1 base from J, with 10 bases in between. The CDR3 here is CSVGFPLQETQYF. In DNA form, the CDR3 reads TGCAGCGTTGGATTTCCCCTCCAAGAGACCCAGTACTTC.

This clone was counted a few times. The chain is built from TRBV29-1 and TRBJ2-5; tentatively, D is TRBD1 or TRBD2 (6 bases each). The end of the DNA fits TRBJ2-7 better, so the J call may be wrong. The CDR3 is 12 amino acids. From germline, CDR1 is SQVTM and CDR2 ANQGSEA. The CDR3 bases are TGCAGCAGCCGGGGGCTTGGCTACGAGCAGTACTTC. Translating gives CSSRGLGYEQYF.

J is TRBJ2-6 and V is TRBV30, with a possible D match to TRBD1 (6 bases). In germline, CDR1 is GTSNPN, CDR2 SVGIG (reference sequence). CDR3 length equals 19 residues. Between the trimmed V and J ends, which lost 0 bases and 4 bases, there was a span of 22 bases. The CDR3 DNA reads TGTGCCTGGAGTGTACTCCGGGACACCGCGTTAGCCGGGGCCAACGTCCTGACTTTC. Residues: CAWSVLRDTALAGANVLTF. Full variable domain (outside the CDR3, taken from reference TRBV30 and TRBJ2-6): SQTIHQWPATLVQPVGSPLSLECTVEGTSNPNLYWYRQAAGRGLQLLFYSVGIGQISSEVPQNLSASRPQDRQFILSSKKLLLSDSGFYLCAWSVLRDTALAGANVLTFGAGSRLTVL.

This sequence joins TRBV29-1 and TRBJ2-6; D gene uncertain. In germline, CDR1 is SQVTM, CDR2 ANQGSEA. CDR3 length: 14 amino acids. The V and J ends lost 3 bases and 0 bases respectively, with 6 bases between them. CDR3 region: CSVDVASGANVLTF. For the CDR3, the DNA is TGCAGCGTTGACGTAGCCTCTGGGGCCAACGTCCTGACTTTC.

CDR3 coding DNA: TGTGCCAGCAGCGTAAAGGTGTACAATGAGCAGTTCTTC. Translation gives CASSVKVYNEQFF. The genes are TRBV9 and TRBJ2-1; D is ambiguous. V gave up 1 base and J gave up 4 bases, with 6 bases separating them. Germline V gene data show CDR1 as SGDLS and CDR2 as YYNGEE. CDR3 length: 13 residues. Full variable domain (remainder filled in from reference TRBV9 and TRBJ2-1): DSGVTQTPKHLITATGQRVTLRCSPRSGDLSVYWYQQSLDQGLQFLIQYYNGEERAKGNILERFSAQQFPDLHSELNLSSLELGDSALYFCASSVKVYNEQFFGPGTRLTVL.

CDR3 DNA sequence: TGCAGCGGAACCCGGGACAGGGACCCTGGAAACACCATATATTTT. As protein: CSGTRDRDPGNTIYF. The chain links TRBV29-1 to TRBJ1-3, with TRBD1 matching 9 bases. V was pared by 7 bases and J by 2 bases, with 9 bases of the junction left unmatched. CDR1 is SQVTM, CDR2 ANQGSEA, per germline. There are 15 residues in the CDR3.

The chain couples TRBV7-2 to TRBJ1-1; no clear D gene. CDR3 length: 13 residues. The V and J ends lost 1 base and 3 bases respectively, with 6 bases between them. Germline V gene sequence: CDR1 SGHTA, CDR2 FQGNSA. The CDR3: CASSLDRYTEAFF. CDR3 sequence (DNA): TGTGCCAGCAGCTTAGATAGGTACACTGAAGCTTTCTTT.

This clone was detected a few times. The chain combines TRBV27 with TRBJ1-2; 9 bases map to TRBD1. The V gene end was trimmed by 6 bases and the J gene end by 6 bases; junction bases not matched to a gene: 5. The CDR3 length is 13 residues. CDR1 and CDR2 from the germline V gene are MNHEY and SMNVEV (reference sequence). CDR3 sequence reads: CASRATGGHGYTF. Written as DNA, the CDR3 is TGTGCCAGCAGGGCAACAGGGGGCCATGGCTACACCTTC.

This clone occurred a few times. The chain couples TRBV21-1 to TRBJ2-7. TRBV21-1 represents a pseudogene. This CDR3 is built from 15 residues. In nucleotides, the CDR3 is TGTGCCAGCAGCAATGTGGGGATTCCACCCTACGAGCAGTACTTC. Protein sequence: CASSNVGIPPYEQYF.

Points on this clone: One junction end does not reproduce the germline sequence, and a read error may be involved. This sequence joins TRBV6-5 and TRBJ1-2; D call uncertain. This CDR3 comprises 13 residues. Germline V lookup: CDR1 MNHEY, CDR2 SVGAGI. CDR3 residues: CATRTVNFYVYTF. DNA of the CDR3: TGTGCCACGCGGACCGTGAATTTCTATGTCTACACCTTC.

The chain joins TRBV6-1 to TRBJ1-2, with unresolved D. This CDR3 is 11 amino acids long. Germline V gene sequence: CDR1 MNHNS, CDR2 SASEGT. The ends were cut back, 8 bases at V and 10 bases at J, with 14 bases in the middle. The CDR3 sequence: CASSLLGSYTF. CDR3 DNA: TGTGCCAGCTCATTATTAGGCTCCTACACCTTC.

The chain recombines TRBV29-1 with TRBJ2-2; TRBD2 matches at 11 bases. The CDR3 extends over 16 amino acids. Germline assignment: CDR1 SQVTM and CDR2 ANQGSEA. J lost 4 bases, V lost 5 bases, and 9 bases had no gene match. CDR3 sequence: CSVLLAGDGGTGELFF. The CDR3 DNA follows: TGCAGCGTTCTACTAGCGGGGGATGGGGGCACCGGGGAGCTGTTTTTT.

The V and J genes are TRBV29-1 and TRBJ1-1; D may be TRBD1 (6 bases). Germline V gene sequence: CDR1 SQVTM, CDR2 ANQGSEA. Trimming stripped 6 bases from V and 6 bases from J, with 20 bases between. The CDR3 runs 14 residues. CDR3 protein: CSVGQWVGNPEAFF. The CDR3 DNA is TGCAGCGTCGGACAGTGGGTCGGTAACCCTGAAGCTTTCTTT.

This clone was counted between two and nine times. The chain recombines TRBV28 with TRBJ2-2; 7 bases match TRBD2. Losses at the gene ends were 7 bases for V and 0 bases for J; bases not matched to a gene: 2. The CDR3 spans 14 residues. CDR1 and CDR2 from the germline V gene are MDHEN and SYDVKM. CDR3 DNA sequence: TGTGCCAGCACCGGGGGGACGAACACCGGGGAGCTGTTTTTT. As protein: CASTGGTNTGELFF.

V and J are TRBV4-3 and TRBJ1-2; 10 bases match TRBD1. Unmatched junction bases numbered 6, after V lost 6 bases and J lost 8 bases. The CDR3 covers 13 residues. Looked up from germline, CDR1 is LGHNA and CDR2 is YSLEER. CDR3 loop: CASRQTGGNGYTF. CDR3 DNA sequence: TGCGCCAGCAGGCAGACAGGGGGCAACGGCTACACCTTC.

There are a few counts of this clone. This rearrangement joins TRBV7-9 to TRBJ2-3; no firm D call. Germline CDR1 SEHNR, CDR2 FQNEAQ (reference sequence). The V end was cut by 2 bases, the J end by 0 bases, with 9 bases between. The CDR3 totals 15 residues. CDR3 residues: CASSLLELSTDTQYF. DNA for the CDR3: TGTGCCAGCAGCTTACTAGAACTTAGCACAGATACGCAGTATTTT.

Regarding this clone: At the DNA level, this CDR3 is encoded by other sequences in the same sample as well. The rearrangement links TRBV25-1 to TRBJ1-2; D remains unclear. Per germline, CDR1 MGHDK and CDR2 SYGVNS. Trimming removed 3 bases from V and 2 bases from J, with 7 bases in between. The CDR3 is 13 residues long. The CDR3 DNA sequence: TGTGCCAGCAGTGATACCGGCAACTATGGCTACACCTTC. It is translated as CASSDTGNYGYTF.